Listed here is a single T cell receptor (beta chain). Its antigen is currently unknown. This CDR3 comprises 15 residues. Germline V gene lookup returns CDR1 MNHEY and CDR2 SMNVEV (reference sequence). The junction had 5 bases not matched to a gene; V was cut back by 8 bases and J by 2 bases. A single heparinised blood sample, averaging approximately 110 mL, was obtained per donor. Isolation of CD4+ naive, central memory, regulatory and stem cell-like memory cells was achieved by sorting via CD45RO/CCR7/CD25/CD127/CD95/CD27. This sample is part of a study of beta chain features in type 1 diabetes. Study as a whole: Cell yields, gender and age were similar in healthy donors and patients.

Whole-study findings and limits: The study notes PCR might favor shorter templates equally in patients and controls. Researchers report that Type 1 diabetes patients had moderately but significantly shorter TCRB CDR3s across all four CD4+ subsets.

What was sequenced were expressed TCRB transcripts, since all of the isolated RNA had been reverse transcribed. The assay was immunoSEQ multiplex PCR, and TCRdb's table has in-frame clones only and misses some. The sample includes roughly 340,000 clones, around 13% seen only once; the top ten take around 0.0099%. The rearrangement joins TRBV27 to TRBJ2-3; TRBD2 matches 12 bases. The specimen was naive CD4+ T cells from blood. The source of this sequence is a woman between 18 and 29 years old with type 1 diabetes. In nucleotides, the CDR3 is TGTGCCAGCGGCGGACTAGCGGGAAACACAGATACGCAGTATTTT. As protein: CASGGLAGNTDTQYF.